Below, 18 T cell receptor beta chains from the same sample are listed, as sequenced in a study of blood T cells in healthy people across ages. Sample-barcoded 5' priming and a J-beta primer mix drove a second PCR of about 6 to 12 cycles. TCRdb reprocessed the 5' RACE reads via MiXCR and lists one record per CDR3 protein. The sample shows 800,000 to 950,000 distinct CDR3 sequences, around 48% of them seen only once. Input material: blood. Source of these receptors: a man aged 30-40 years in good health.

This clonotype was seen a handful of times. The rearrangement links TRBV28 to TRBJ1-5, with D tentatively TRBD1 (6 bases). Germline V gives CDR1 MDHEN, CDR2 SYDVKM. Trimming took 7 bases from V and 7 from J, leaving 14 bases between them. CDR3 length equals 13 residues. CDR3 sequence: CASIRGSQQPQHF. CDR3 nucleotides: TGTGCCAGCATAAGGGGGTCTCAACAGCCCCAGCATTTT.

The rearrangement links TRBV12-3 or TRBV12-4 to TRBJ1-2, with unresolved D. The CDR3 sequence is 13 residues long. V was cut by 5 bases and J by 2 bases, with 9 bases left in between. The CDR3 DNA is TGTGCCAGCAGTCGTCCCGGGAACTATGGCTACACCTTC. Translating it yields CASSRPGNYGYTF.

On this clonotype itself: This may come from a read error, since a much larger clone is one base off. The chain uses TRBV29-1 and TRBJ2-3; D not certain. Germline lookup yields CDR1 SQVTM and CDR2 ANQGSEA. This CDR3 spans 14 amino acids. In DNA, the CDR3 is TGCGGCGTTGTTCCGCTCACCTCCACAGATACGCAGTATTTT. This translates into CGVVPLTSTDTQYF.

The chain has TRBV7-2 and TRBJ1-5, with D possibly TRBD1 on 5 matching bases. This CDR3 is built from 14 residues. Germline V gene sequence: CDR1 SGHTA, CDR2 FQGNSA. V lost 5 bases to trimming and J lost 8 bases, with 16 bases between them. This chain's CDR3 is CASSPGLRGEPQHF. The CDR3 nucleotides are TGTGCCAGCAGCCCAGGACTGAGGGGTGAGCCCCAGCATTTT.

This clonotype was found a few times. The chain is built from TRBV27 and TRBJ1-2; tentatively, D is TRBD1 (6 bases). The CDR3 consists of 15 residues. Germline CDR1 is MNHEY and CDR2 is SMNVEV (reference sequence). The germline V and J ends were trimmed by 0 bases and 4 bases, with 12 bases remaining between them. Here the CDR3 DNA reads TGTGCCAGCAGTTTATCTCGCAGGGGCGCCTATGGCTACACCTTC. It encodes CASSLSRRGAYGYTF.

This clonotype was picked up a small number of times. J is TRBJ2-5 and V is TRBV2, with 8 bases aligning to TRBD1. The J call could be wrong; TRBJ2-7 is a better fit for the DNA end. The CDR3 length is 14 residues. The germline V gene has CDR1 SNHLY and CDR2 FYNNEI. CDR3 DNA: TGTGCCAGCAGTGGGACAGGGAATTTCTACGAGCAGTACTTC. Its protein product is CASSGTGNFYEQYF.

The chain couples TRBV11-2 to TRBJ2-6; D is ambiguous. The CDR3 has 17 amino acids. CDR1 is SGHAT, CDR2 FQNNGV, per germline. Trimming took off 3 bases at V and 0 bases at J, with 12 bases between the two ends. In DNA, the CDR3 is TGTGCCAGCAGCTTGCTTGGCCTTTCCTCTGGGGCCAACGTCCTGACTTTC. This codes for CASSLLGLSSGANVLTF.

This clonotype was seen more than once but under ten times. The rearrangement uses TRBV3-1 and TRBJ2-5; D remains ambiguous. The CDR3 is 15 residues long. CDR1 LGHDT and CDR2 YNNKEL come from the germline V gene (reference sequence). The ends were cut back, 5 bases at V and 0 bases at J, with 13 bases in the middle. CDR3 coding DNA: TGTGCCAGCAGCTCCGGTACGGATTACCAAGAGACCCAGTACTTC. It codes for CASSSGTDYQETQYF.

V is TRBV28 and J is TRBJ2-7; 8 positions match TRBD1. Germline assignment: CDR1 MDHEN and CDR2 SYDVKM. Trimming at V came to 7 bases and at J to 9 bases, leaving 20 bases not matched to a gene. This CDR3 contains 16 residues. CDR3 DNA: TGTGCCAGCACCTACGCAGGGGGCGCAAAAGAAGGTGGGCAGTACTTC. Residues: CASTYAGGAKEGGQYF. The whole variable domain, filled in from reference TRBV28 and TRBJ2-7, reads DVKVTQSSRYLVKRTGEKVFLECVQDMDHENMFWYRQDPGLGLRLIYFSYDVKMKEKGDIPEGYSVSREKKERFSLILESASTNQTSMYLCASTYAGGAKEGGQYFGPGTRLTVT.

The rearrangement links TRBV7-2 to TRBJ2-5; 9 nucleotides align to TRBD2. The CDR3 totals 17 residues. V shed 5 bases, J shed 4 bases, and the junction held 14 bases outside the gene matches. CDR1 is SGHTA, CDR2 FQGNSA, per germline. The CDR3 protein is CASSQGGLAGSIETQYF. The CDR3 nucleotides are TGTGCCAGCAGCCAGGGCGGTCTAGCGGGGAGTATAGAGACCCAGTACTTC.

The chain links TRBV21-1 to TRBJ2-7; the D call in the table, TRBD2, was not verified against the DNA. TRBV21-1 is reported as a pseudogene. This CDR3 has 17 amino acids. DNA for the CDR3: TGTGCCAGCAGCACGCAAGGGGAGGGGATCTGCTCCTACGAGCAGTACTTC. It is translated as CASSTQGEGICSYEQYF.

Notes on this clonotype: Germline and junction disagree at one end, which may indicate a read error. The J gene is TRBJ2-4, the V gene TRBV7-2; TRBD2 aligns across 10 bases. This CDR3 comprises 17 residues. The germline V gene has CDR1 SGHTA and CDR2 FQGNSA. The CDR3 is CASSLERGGVARNIQYF. DNA for the CDR3: TGTGCCAGCAGCTTAGAGCGGGGGGGAGTAGCCAGAAACATTCAGTACTTC.

V usage is TRBV7-6 and J usage is TRBJ2-1, with D possibly TRBD2 on 7 matching bases. Deletions cut 0 bases from V and 7 bases from J, with 13 bases between. CDR1 and CDR2 (germline): SGHVS, FNYEAQ. The CDR3 extends over 15 amino acids. In DNA form, the CDR3 reads TGTGCCAGCAGCTTAGCGGGGGGGCGGTTAAATGAGCAGTTCTTC. Translating it yields CASSLAGGRLNEQFF.

V usage is TRBV20-1 and J usage is TRBJ1-5; D is unclear. Germline CDR1 and CDR2: DFQATT and SNEGSKA (reference sequence). The CDR3 is 13 amino acids. V was cut by 3 bases and J by 2 bases, with 8 bases left in between. The CDR3 protein is CSARYARNQPQHF. In DNA, the CDR3 is TGCAGTGCTAGGTATGCCCGCAATCAGCCCCAGCATTTT.

This clonotype has a single count. This chain connects TRBV5-6 to TRBJ2-5; 9 bases are a match to TRBD2. This CDR3 has 17 amino acids. CDR1 SGHDT and CDR2 YYEEEE come from the germline V gene. The J segment lost 4 bases and the V segment lost 1 base, leaving 11 bases of the junction unmatched. DNA of the CDR3: TGTGCCAGCAGCTTGAAATTAACGGGACTAGCCTTAGAGACCCAGTACTTC. Protein sequence: CASSLKLTGLALETQYF.

This chain connects TRBV4-1 to TRBJ2-7; possible D gene TRBD1, 5 bases. Per germline, CDR1 MGHRA and CDR2 YSYEKL. The V end was cut by 1 base, the J end by 0 bases, with 10 bases between. This CDR3 comprises 15 residues. CDR3 loop: CASSQVTGISYEQYF. The DNA for the CDR3 is TGCGCCAGCAGCCAAGTAACAGGTATCTCCTACGAGCAGTACTTC.

This chain joins TRBV9 and TRBJ2-5; TRBD2 matches at 10 bases. V shed 4 bases, J shed 1 base, and the junction held 7 bases outside the gene matches. The CDR3 spans 16 residues. CDR1 is SGDLS, CDR2 YYNGEE, per germline. In DNA form, the CDR3 reads TGTGCCAGCAGCCCCACTAGCGGGGATCTCCAAGAGACCCAGTACTTC. It is translated as CASSPTSGDLQETQYF.

In this sample, this clonotype turned up many times. The chain combines TRBV18 with TRBJ2-1; D is perhaps TRBD2 (5 bases). Germline-derived CDR1 and CDR2 are KGHSH and LQKENI. CDR3 length equals 14 residues. Trimming shortened V by 1 base and J by 8 bases, and 12 bases separated the two germline ends. CDR3 sequence (DNA): TGTGCCAGCTCACCACTGGTCCGGGAAGATGAGCAGTTCTTC. Translated, it gives CASSPLVREDEQFF.